Listed below are T cell receptor beta chains from one sample, sequenced in a study of naive and memory T cell subsets. One entry per CDR3 protein results from TCRdb running MiXCR on the UMI-ligation and nested PCR reads. This table holds over 25,000 distinct CDR3 sequences, roughly 18% found once. Sequencing was carried out using effector memory CD4+ T cells from blood. The receptor set was obtained from a human donor in good health. Both conserved end residues are trimmed from each CDR3. The D gene is left open where the match is weak.

D	V	J	CDR3
NA	TRBV25-1	TRBJ2-5	ASSDVLTQY
NA	TRBV28	TRBJ2-1	ASTLAGHYNEQF
NA	TRBV30	TRBJ1-1	AWRQRGWTEAF
NA	TRBV9	TRBJ1-4	ASSVASSYEKLF
TRBD2	TRBV4-2	TRBJ2-7	ASSQFLGLAGGRSYEQY
NA	TRBV24-1	TRBJ2-3	ATLLFRARSDTQY
NA	TRBV7-2	TRBJ2-3	ASSPFTDTQY
TRBD1	TRBV6-6	TRBJ1-1	ASSLSGQTEAF
NA	TRBV4-1	TRBJ1-5	ASSPLYGQPQH
NA	TRBV11-2	TRBJ1-5	ASTKDGSNQPQH
NA	TRBV6-1	TRBJ1-2	AQSRGGYGYT
TRBD2	TRBV28	TRBJ2-1	ASSDLAGGYNEQF
TRBD1	TRBV2	TRBJ2-3	ASRPQGVSTDTQY
NA	TRBV3-1	TRBJ2-7	ASSPSWGAYEQY